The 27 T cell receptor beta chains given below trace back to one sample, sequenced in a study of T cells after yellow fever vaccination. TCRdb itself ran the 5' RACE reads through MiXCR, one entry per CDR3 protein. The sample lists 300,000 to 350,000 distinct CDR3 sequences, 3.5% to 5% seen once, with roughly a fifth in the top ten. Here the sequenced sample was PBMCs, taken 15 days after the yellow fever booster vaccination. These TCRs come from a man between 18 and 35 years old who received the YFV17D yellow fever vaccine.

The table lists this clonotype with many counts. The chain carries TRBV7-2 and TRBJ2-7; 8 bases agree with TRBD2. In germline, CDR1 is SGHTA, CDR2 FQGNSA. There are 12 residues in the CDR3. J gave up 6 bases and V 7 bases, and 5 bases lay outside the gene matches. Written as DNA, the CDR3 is TGTGCCAGCACCGTCGCGGGGGGCGAGCAGTACTTC. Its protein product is CASTVAGGEQYF.

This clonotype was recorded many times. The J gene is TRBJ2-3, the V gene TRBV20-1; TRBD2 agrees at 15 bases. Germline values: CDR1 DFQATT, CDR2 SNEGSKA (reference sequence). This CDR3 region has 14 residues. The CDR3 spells CRPRTSGGEDTQYF. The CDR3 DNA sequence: TGCAGACCCCGGACTAGCGGGGGGGAGGATACGCAGTATTTT.

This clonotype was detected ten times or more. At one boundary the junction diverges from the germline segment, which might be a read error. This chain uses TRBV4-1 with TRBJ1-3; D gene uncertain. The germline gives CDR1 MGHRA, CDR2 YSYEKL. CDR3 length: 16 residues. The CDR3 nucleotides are TGCGCCAGCAGCCAAGACCGAAGGGTCTCTCGAAACACCATATATTTT. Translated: CASSQDRRVSRNTIYF.

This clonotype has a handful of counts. The CDR3 protein is CASSLGGRQSEAFF. Written as DNA, the CDR3 is TGTGCCAGCAGTTTGGGGGGTAGACAGTCTGAAGCTTTCTTT. This chain joins TRBV12-3 or TRBV12-4 and TRBJ1-1; maybe TRBD1 (5 bases). V was shortened by 3 bases and J by 6 bases, with 14 bases between the two germline ends. This CDR3 region has 14 residues.

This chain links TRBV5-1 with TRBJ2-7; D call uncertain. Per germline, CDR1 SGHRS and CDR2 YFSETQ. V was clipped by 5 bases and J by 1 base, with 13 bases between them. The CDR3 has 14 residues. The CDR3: CASRLGMSSYEQYV. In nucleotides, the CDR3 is TGCGCCAGCAGGCTGGGAATGAGTTCCTACGAGCAGTACGTC.

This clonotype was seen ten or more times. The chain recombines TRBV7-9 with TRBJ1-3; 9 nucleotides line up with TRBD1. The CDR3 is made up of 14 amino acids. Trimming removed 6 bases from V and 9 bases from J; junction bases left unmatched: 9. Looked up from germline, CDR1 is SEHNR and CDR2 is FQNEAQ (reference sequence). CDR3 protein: CASRRTGDEGTIYF. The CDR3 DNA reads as TGTGCCAGCAGGAGGACAGGGGATGAGGGCACCATATATTTT.

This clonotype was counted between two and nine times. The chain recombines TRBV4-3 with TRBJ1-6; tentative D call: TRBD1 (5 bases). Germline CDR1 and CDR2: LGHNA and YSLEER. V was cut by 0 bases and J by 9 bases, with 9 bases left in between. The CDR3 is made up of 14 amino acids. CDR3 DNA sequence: TGCGCCAGCAGCCAAGAAACTGGGGGTTCACCCCTCCACTTT. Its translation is CASSQETGGSPLHF.

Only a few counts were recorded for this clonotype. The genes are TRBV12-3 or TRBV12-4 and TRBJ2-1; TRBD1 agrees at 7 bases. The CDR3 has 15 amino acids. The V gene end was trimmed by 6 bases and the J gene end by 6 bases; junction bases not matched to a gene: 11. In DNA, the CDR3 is TGTGCCAGCAGCCCTACAGGGGAAGGGCTCAATGAGCAGTTCTTC. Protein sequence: CASSPTGEGLNEQFF.

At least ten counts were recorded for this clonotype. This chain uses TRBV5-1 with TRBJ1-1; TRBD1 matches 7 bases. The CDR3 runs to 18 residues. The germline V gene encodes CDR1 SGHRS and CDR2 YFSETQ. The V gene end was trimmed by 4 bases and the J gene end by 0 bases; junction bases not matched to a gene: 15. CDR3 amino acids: CASSPQPTGRGMNTEAFF. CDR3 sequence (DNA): TGCGCCAGCAGCCCTCAGCCGACAGGGCGCGGGATGAACACTGAAGCTTTCTTT.

This CDR3 reads CASSLDGRGGYGYTF. The DNA for the CDR3 is TGTGCCAGCAGCTTGGACGGAAGGGGGGGTTATGGCTACACCTTC. J is TRBJ1-2 and V is TRBV5-6; maybe TRBD1 (6 bases). CDR1 and CDR2 from the germline V gene are SGHDT and YYEEEE. The CDR3 is 15 amino acids. The V gene lost 0 bases and the J gene lost 5 bases, with 14 bases spanning the gap.

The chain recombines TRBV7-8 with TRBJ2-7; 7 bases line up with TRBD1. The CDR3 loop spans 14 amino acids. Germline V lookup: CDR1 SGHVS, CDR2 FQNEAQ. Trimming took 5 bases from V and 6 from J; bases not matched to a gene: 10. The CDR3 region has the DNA TGTGCCAGCAGCCAACGGACAGGACGGAGCGAGCAGTACTTC. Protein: CASSQRTGRSEQYF. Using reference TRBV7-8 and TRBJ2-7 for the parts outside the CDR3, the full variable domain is GAGVSQSPRYKVAKRGQDVALRCDPISGHVSLFWYQQALGQGPEFLTYFQNEAQLDKSGLPSDRFFAERPEGSVSTLKIQRTQQEDSAVYLCASSQRTGRSEQYFGPGTRLTVT.

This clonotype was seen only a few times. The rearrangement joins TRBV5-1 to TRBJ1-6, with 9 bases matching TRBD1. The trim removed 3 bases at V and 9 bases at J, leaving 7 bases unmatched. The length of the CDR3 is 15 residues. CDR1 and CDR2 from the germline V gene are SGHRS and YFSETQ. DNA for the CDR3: TGCGCCAGCAGCTACAGACAGGGGGGGCGTTCACCCCTCCACTTT. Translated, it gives CASSYRQGGRSPLHF.

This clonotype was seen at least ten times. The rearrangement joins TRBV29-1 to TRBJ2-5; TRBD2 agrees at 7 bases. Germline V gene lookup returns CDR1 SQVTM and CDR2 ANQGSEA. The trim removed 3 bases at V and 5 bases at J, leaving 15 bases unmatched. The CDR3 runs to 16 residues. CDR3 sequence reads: CSVDSLGTTNRETQYF. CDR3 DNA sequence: TGCAGCGTTGATAGCCTAGGGACTACGAACCGGGAGACCCAGTACTTC.

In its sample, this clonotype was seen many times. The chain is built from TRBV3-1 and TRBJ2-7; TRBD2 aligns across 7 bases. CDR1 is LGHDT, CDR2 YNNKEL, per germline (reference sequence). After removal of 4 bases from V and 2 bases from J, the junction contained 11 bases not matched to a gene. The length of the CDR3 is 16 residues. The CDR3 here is CASSPRAPAGTYEQYF. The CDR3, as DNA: TGTGCCAGCAGCCCCCGGGCACCAGCGGGGACCTACGAGCAGTACTTC.

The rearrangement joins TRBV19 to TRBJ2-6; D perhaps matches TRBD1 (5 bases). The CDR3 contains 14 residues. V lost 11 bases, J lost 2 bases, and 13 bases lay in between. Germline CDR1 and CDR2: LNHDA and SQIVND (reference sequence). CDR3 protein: CASGPRAGANVLTF. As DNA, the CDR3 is TGTGCCTCGGGCCCCAGGGCTGGGGCCAACGTCCTGACTTTC.

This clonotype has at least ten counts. CDR3 amino acids: CASSYGQAREAFF. CDR3 DNA: TGTGCCAGCAGTTACGGACAGGCGAGGGAAGCTTTCTTT. The rearrangement joins TRBV6-2 or TRBV6-3 to TRBJ1-1; TRBD1 agrees at 7 bases. V lost 2 bases, J lost 8 bases, and 5 bases stayed unmatched. The CDR3 is 13 amino acids. Germline V gives CDR1 MNHEY, CDR2 SVGEGT.

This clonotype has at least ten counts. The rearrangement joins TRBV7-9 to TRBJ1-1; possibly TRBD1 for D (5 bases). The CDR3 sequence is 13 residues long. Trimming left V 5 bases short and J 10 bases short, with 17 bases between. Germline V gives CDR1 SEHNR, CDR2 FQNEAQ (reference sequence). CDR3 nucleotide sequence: TGTGCCAGCAGCCCCCAAGGTGGGGGTGGAGCTTTCTTT. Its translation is CASSPQGGGGAFF.

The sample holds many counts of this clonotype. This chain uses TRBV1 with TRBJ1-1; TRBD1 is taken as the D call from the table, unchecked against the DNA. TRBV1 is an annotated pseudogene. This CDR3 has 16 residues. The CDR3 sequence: CTSSHAPEGATREAFF. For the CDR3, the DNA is TGCACCAGCAGCCACGCCCCCGAGGGCGCAACAAGGGAAGCTTTCTTT.

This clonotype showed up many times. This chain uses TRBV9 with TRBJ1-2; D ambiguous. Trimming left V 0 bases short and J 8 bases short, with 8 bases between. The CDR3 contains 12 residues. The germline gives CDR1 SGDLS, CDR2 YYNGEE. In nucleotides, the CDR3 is TGTGCCAGCAGCGTAGCGAAAGGGGGCTACACCTTC. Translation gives CASSVAKGGYTF.

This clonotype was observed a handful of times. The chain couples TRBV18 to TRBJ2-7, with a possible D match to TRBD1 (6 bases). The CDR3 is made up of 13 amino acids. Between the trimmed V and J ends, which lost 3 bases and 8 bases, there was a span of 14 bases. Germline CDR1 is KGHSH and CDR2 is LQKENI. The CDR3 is CASSPPDSLKQYV. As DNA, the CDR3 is TGTGCCAGCTCACCCCCGGACAGTCTCAAGCAGTACGTC.

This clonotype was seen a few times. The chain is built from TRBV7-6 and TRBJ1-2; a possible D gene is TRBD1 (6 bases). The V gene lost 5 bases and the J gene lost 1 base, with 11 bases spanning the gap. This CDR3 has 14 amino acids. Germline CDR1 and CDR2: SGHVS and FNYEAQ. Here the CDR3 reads CASSPRTDNYGYTF. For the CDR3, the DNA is TGTGCCAGCAGCCCCCGGACAGATAACTATGGCTACACCTTC.

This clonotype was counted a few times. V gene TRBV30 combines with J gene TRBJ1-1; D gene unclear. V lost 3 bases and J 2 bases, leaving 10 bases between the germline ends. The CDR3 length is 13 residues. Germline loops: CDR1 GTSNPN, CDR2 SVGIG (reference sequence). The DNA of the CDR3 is TGTGCCTGGAGAAGGACGGTTAACACTGAAGCTTTCTTT. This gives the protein CAWRRTVNTEAFF.

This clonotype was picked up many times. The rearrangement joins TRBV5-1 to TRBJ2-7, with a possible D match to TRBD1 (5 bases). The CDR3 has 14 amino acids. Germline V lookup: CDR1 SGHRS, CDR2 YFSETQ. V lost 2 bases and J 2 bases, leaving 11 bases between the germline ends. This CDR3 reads CASSLGQGAYEQYF. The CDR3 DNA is TGCGCCAGCAGCTTAGGGCAGGGCGCCTACGAGCAGTACTTC.

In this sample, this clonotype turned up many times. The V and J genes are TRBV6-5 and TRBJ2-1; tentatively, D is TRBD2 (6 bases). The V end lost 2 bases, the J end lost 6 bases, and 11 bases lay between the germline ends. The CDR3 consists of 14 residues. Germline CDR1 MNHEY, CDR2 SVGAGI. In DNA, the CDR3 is TGTGCCAGCAGTTACGCCCTAGCGAGCAATGAGCAGTTCTTC. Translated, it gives CASSYALASNEQFF.

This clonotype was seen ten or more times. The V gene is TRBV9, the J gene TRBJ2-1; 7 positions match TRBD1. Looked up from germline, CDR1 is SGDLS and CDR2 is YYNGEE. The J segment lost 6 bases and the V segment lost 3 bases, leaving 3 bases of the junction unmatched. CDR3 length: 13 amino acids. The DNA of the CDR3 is TGTGCCAGCAGCGCGGGACAGATCAATGAGCAGTTCTTC. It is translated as CASSAGQINEQFF.

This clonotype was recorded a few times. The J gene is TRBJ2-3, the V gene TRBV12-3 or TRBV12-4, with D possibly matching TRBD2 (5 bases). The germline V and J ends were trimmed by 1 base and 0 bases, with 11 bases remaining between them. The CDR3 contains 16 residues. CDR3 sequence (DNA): TGTGCCAGCAGTTTAGTCGGAGGCGGGAGCACAGATACGCAGTATTTT. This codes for CASSLVGGGSTDTQYF.

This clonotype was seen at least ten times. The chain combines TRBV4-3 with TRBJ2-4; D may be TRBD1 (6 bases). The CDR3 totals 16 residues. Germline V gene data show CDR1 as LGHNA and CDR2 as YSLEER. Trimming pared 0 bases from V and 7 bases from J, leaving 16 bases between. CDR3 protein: CASSQDTSDRGNIQYF. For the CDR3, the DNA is TGCGCCAGCAGCCAAGATACCTCGGATAGGGGGAACATTCAGTACTTC.